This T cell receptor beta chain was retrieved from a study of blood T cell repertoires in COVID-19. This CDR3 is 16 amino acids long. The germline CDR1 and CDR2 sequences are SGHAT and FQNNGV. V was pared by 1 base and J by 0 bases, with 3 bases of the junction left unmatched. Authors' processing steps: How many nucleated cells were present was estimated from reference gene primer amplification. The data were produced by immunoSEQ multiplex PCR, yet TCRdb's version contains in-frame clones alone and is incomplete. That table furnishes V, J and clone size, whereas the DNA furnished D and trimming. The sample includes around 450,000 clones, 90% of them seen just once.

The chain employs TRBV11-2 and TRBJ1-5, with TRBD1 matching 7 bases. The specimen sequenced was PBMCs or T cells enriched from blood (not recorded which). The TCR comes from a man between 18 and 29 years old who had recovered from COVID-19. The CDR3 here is CASSLGDRPSNQPQHF. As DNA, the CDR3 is TGTGCCAGCAGCTTAGGGGACAGACCTAGCAATCAGCCCCAGCATTTT. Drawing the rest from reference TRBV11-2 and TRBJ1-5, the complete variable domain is EAGVAQSPRYKIIEKRQSVAFWCNPISGHATLYWYQQILGQGPKLLIQFQNNGVVDDSQLPKDRFSAERLKGVDSTLKIQPAKLEDSAVYLCASSLGDRPSNQPQHFGDGTRLSIL.